This T cell receptor beta chain was identified during a study of cytomegalovirus exposure and HLA in healthy donors. On this clone itself: Antigen specificity is unknown.

Germline CDR1 is SGHTA and CDR2 is FQGTGA. The CDR3 covers 14 residues. V was shortened by 5 bases and J by 5 bases, with 15 bases between the two germline ends. Whole-study findings and limits: Accurate predictions that matched the HLA-A and HLA-B alleles of most subjects were reportedly made from TCR beta sequences.

A multiplex PCR was run with 60 Vbeta primers and 13 Jbeta primers. The method was immunoSEQ multiplex PCR; TCRdb's version includes in-frame clones alone and lacks a portion of them. The repertoire holds under 200,000 clones, with more than 60% as singletons. The TCR originated in a male donor in good health and CMV-seronegative. Sequencing used PBMCs. The chain joins TRBV7-3 to TRBJ1-1; D is unclear. Here the CDR3 reads CASSDPRGGTEAFF. In DNA, the CDR3 is TGTGCCAGCAGCGATCCACGGGGAGGGACTGAAGCTTTCTTT.